This T cell receptor (beta chain) was documented in a study of beta chain features in type 1 diabetes. Study results and caveats: In all four CD4+ subsets, TCRB CDR3 length was significantly, moderately reduced in type 1 diabetes.

This CDR3 contains 13 residues. The V gene lost 2 bases and the J gene lost 2 bases, with 6 bases spanning the gap. Germline-derived CDR1 and CDR2 are SGHAT and FQDESV (reference sequence). A few counts support this clone. Its antigen is still unknown. Via the markers CD45RO/CCR7/CD25/CD127/CD95/CD27, stem cell-like memory, regulatory, central memory and naive CD4+ cells were sorted. Since all of the isolated RNA was reverse transcribed, expressed TCRB transcripts were what got sequenced. Samples of naive, central memory and regulatory T cells yielded a mean of approximately 3.9 million reads. Sequenced by immunoSEQ multiplex PCR; TCRdb stores in-frame clones only, minus some. The sample holds under 400,000 clones, around a fifth seen once.

This chain connects TRBV11-1 to TRBJ1-1; D is ambiguous. The source material was naive CD4+ T cells from blood. The receptor comes from a woman between 18 and 30 years old in good health. CDR3 region: CASSLSLNTEAFF. For the CDR3, the DNA is TGTGCCAGCAGCTTAAGCCTCAACACTGAAGCTTTCTTT.